The sequence of this T cell receptor (beta chain) was determined in a study of T cell responses to AZD1222 COVID-19 vaccine. The CDR3 extends over 14 amino acids. The V gene's germline CDR1 is MNHEY and CDR2 SVGAGI. Trimming pared 8 bases from V and 3 bases from J, leaving 17 bases between. A note on this clone: Its target is not known.

Method: immunoSEQ multiplex PCR; TCRdb's copy keeps in-frame clones and lacks some. The repertoire holds approximately 150,000 clones, with approximately 89% as singletons. Study-wide points: Spike was spanned by vaccine-associated CD4 TCRs, which were dominant at 160-218 and 743-854.

The receptor comes from an adult who received the AZD1222 COVID-19 vaccine. Sequencing used peripheral blood, obtained 28 days after the second AZD1222 dose. V and J are TRBV6-5 and TRBJ2-7; a possible D gene is TRBD2 (6 bases). CDR3 loop: CASHPGGDGYEQYF. In DNA, the CDR3 is TGTGCCAGCCACCCTGGAGGGGACGGCTACGAGCAGTACTTC.